This is a list of T cell receptor beta chains from one sample in a study of cytomegalovirus exposure and HLA in healthy donors. TCRdb's table, derived via immunoSEQ multiplex PCR, lists solely in-frame clones and lacks some. This table holds fewer than 150,000 clones, roughly four fifths found once. Sequencing was carried out using PBMCs. These receptors all come from a young man in good health and CMV-seronegative. CDR3s include the opening cysteine and the closing phenylalanine or tryptophan. The D gene is left open where the match is weak.

len,j_gene,d_gene,v_gene,CDR3aa
14,TRBJ2-7,-,TRBV11-2,CASSQDSSKYEQYF
15,-,-,TRBV5-6,CASSFLRGSSYEQYF
15,TRBJ2-1,-,TRBV2,CASSGVSGGYNEQFF
12,TRBJ1-2,-,TRBV6-1,CASTRQGYGYTF
13,TRBJ2-1,-,TRBV1,CTSSRDSYNEQFF
12,TRBJ2-7,-,TRBV7-6,CASSSGQHEQYF
17,TRBJ2-3,-,TRBV7-9,CASSPIRRQEWEDTQYF
17,TRBJ2-3,TRBD2,TRBV11-2,CASSILAGSLSTDTQYF
15,TRBJ2-1,TRBD1,TRBV6-5,CASSYRQGFDNEQFF
15,TRBJ2-2,TRBD1,TRBV7-3,CASSFGTGVTGELFF
12,TRBJ2-5,TRBD1,TRBV28,CASRTGTETQYF
16,TRBJ2-2,TRBD2,TRBV5-1,CASSWGLAGGTGELFF
14,TRBJ1-1,-,TRBV19,CASSIGEGYTEAFF
14,TRBJ2-3,TRBD1,TRBV19,CASSIWTGGNTQYF
13,TRBJ1-1,-,TRBV7-8,CASSLAGYTEAFF
14,TRBJ1-2,TRBD1,TRBV10-3,CAARAGTEVYGYTF
14,TRBJ2-7,TRBD1,TRBV7-6,CASSLTGGSYEQYF
15,TRBJ2-7,-,TRBV6-5,CASSLRQVSSYEQYF
13,TRBJ2-7,-,TRBV9,CASSPWGEYEQYF
12,TRBJ1-1,-,TRBV29-1,CSAQGQNTEAFF
14,TRBJ2-7,-,TRBV2,CASSEARRPYEQYF
13,TRBJ1-1,TRBD1,TRBV10-3,CAIKGQTNTEAFF
13,TRBJ1-2,TRBD1,TRBV30,CAWSDRGLYGYTF
15,TRBJ1-1,-,TRBV9,CASSVSPTQNTEAFF
16,TRBJ2-6,-,TRBV6-6,CASSNHGSSGANVLTF
16,TRBJ1-2,TRBD1,TRBV28,CASSFSRSGQGFGYTF
15,TRBJ2-5,TRBD2,TRBV4-1,CASSQALAGWETQYF
15,TRBJ2-3,TRBD1,TRBV6-4,CASSLQGEGTDTQYF
16,TRBJ1-1,-,TRBV9,CASSLKEEPPNTEAFF
19,TRBJ2-1,TRBD2,TRBV7-6,CASSLGPLGGGPSRDEQFF
15,TRBJ1-4,-,TRBV18,CASSPGSGANEKLFF
14,TRBJ2-7,-,TRBV27,CASSLGREINEQYF
15,TRBJ2-3,-,TRBV12-2,CASRLDRGRPDTQYF
14,TRBJ2-4,TRBD2,TRBV5-1,CASSPGQTSGKQYF
15,TRBJ1-1,-,TRBV18,CASSRPGERDTEAFF
17,TRBJ2-5,TRBD1,TRBV12-5,CASGLGTGTGTFETQYF
15,TRBJ1-2,-,TRBV5-1,CASSLDPAAGNGYTF
15,TRBJ2-1,-,TRBV28,CASWGGGSGWNEQFF
16,TRBJ2-5,TRBD1,TRBV7-9,CASSARHRGNQETQYF
13,TRBJ2-2,-,TRBV11-3,CASSFGDTGELFF
13,TRBJ2-3,TRBD1,TRBV2,CASRQGAQDTQYF
13,TRBJ2-7,-,TRBV19,CASSIGEWNEQYF
14,TRBJ2-1,-,TRBV2,CALGASSSYNEQFF